This entry is about one TCR beta chain. In the source study's methods: Reference gene primer amplification in the assay estimated nucleated cell counts. Using immunoSEQ multiplex PCR, the repertoire was profiled, and TCRdb retains in-frame clones only, with some absent. V, J and clone size reflect that table, while D and trimming were determined from the DNA. This table holds 150,000 to 200,000 clones, roughly four fifths found once. The record originates from a study of blood T cell repertoires in COVID-19. Overall study context: Spain, Italy and the United States supplied samples that represented acute and convalescent COVID-19. T cells, B-cell-depleted T cells, or PBMCs provided the cDNA or gDNA that served as material.

The clonotype was recovered from a man between 60 and 75 years old with active or convalescent COVID-19. What was sequenced was peripheral blood.

The chain's CDR3 is CASSGWTGDRNTEAFF. Written as DNA, the CDR3 is TGTGCCAGCAGTGGGTGGACAGGGGATCGGAACACTGAAGCTTTCTTT. V is TRBV6-1 and J is TRBJ1-1, with 9 positions matching TRBD1. The CDR3 has 16 residues. The V gene's germline CDR1 is MNHNS and CDR2 SASEGT. Losses at the gene ends were 4 bases for V and 1 base for J; bases not matched to a gene: 7.